The sequence of this TCR beta chain was determined in a study of T cells in Graves' hyperthyroidism and ophthalmopathy. For the study at large: Once the initial diagnosis was made, peripheral blood was obtained before any treatment.

Regions amplified from RNA transcripts were the TCR beta CDR3 regions. HTBI primers were the set used in a first-round RT-PCR of the TCR CDR3. Via MiXCR, TCRdb re-called the multiplex PCR reads, giving one row per CDR3 protein. The table shows approximately 530,000 distinct CDR3 sequences, with about 20% occurring only once. Remarks on this clonotype: Its cognate antigen is unknown.

Patients having uncontrolled infection, another autoimmune disease, pregnancy or lactation were not included. On the basis of clinical symptoms, serum thyroxine and TRAb, thyroid ultrasound and orbital computed tomography, diagnoses were made. The CDR3 sequence is 13 residues long. Germline V gene lookup returns CDR1 MDHEN and CDR2 SYDVKM. The V gene lost 6 bases and the J gene lost 0 bases, with 9 bases spanning the gap. Overall study results and limits: Separating ophthalmopathy from stable hyperthyroidism was achieved by a 13 V-J model.

The chain uses TRBV28 and TRBJ2-7, with TRBD2 as a possible D gene (6 bases). This sequence was found in a man aged 40-55 years with Graves' ophthalmopathy. The specimen sequenced was blood. CDR3 bases: TGTGCCAGCAGACTCGGGGGCTCCTACGAGCAGTACTTC. Its protein is CASRLGGSYEQYF.